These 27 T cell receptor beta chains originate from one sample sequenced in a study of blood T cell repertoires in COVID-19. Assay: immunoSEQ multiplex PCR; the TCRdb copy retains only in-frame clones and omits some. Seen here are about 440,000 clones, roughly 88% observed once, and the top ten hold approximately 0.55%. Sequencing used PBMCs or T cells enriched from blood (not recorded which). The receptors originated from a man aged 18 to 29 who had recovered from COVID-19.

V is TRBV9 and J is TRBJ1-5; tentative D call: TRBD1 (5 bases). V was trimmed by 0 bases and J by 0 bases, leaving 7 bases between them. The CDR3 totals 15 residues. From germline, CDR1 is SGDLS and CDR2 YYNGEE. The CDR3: CASSVGTLSNQPQHF. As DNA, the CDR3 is TGTGCCAGCAGCGTAGGGACACTTAGCAATCAGCCCCAGCATTTT.

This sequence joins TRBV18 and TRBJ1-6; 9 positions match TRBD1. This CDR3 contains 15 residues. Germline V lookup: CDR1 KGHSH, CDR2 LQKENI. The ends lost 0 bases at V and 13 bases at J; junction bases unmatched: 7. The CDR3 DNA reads TGTGCCAGCTCACCACCGGGACAGGGCCTTTTGCCCCTCCACTTT. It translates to CASSPPGQGLLPLHF. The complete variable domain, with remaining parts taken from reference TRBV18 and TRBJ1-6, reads NAGVMQNPRHLVRRRGQEARLRCSPMKGHSHVYWYRQLPEEGLKFMVYLQKENIIDESGMPKERFSAEFPKEGPSILRIQQVVRGDSAAYFCASSPPGQGLLPLHFGNGTRLTVT.

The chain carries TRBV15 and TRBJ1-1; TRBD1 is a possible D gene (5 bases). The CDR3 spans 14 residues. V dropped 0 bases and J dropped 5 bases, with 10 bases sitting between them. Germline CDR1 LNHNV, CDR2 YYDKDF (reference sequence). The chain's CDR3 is CATSRDIGGTEAFF. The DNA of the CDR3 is TGTGCCACCAGCAGAGATATTGGGGGGACTGAAGCTTTCTTT.

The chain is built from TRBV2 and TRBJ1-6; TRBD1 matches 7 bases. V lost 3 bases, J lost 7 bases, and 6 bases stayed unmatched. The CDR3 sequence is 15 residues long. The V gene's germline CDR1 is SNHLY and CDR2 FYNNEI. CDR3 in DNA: TGTGCCAGCAGTGAGGTTAGACAGGGCAATTCACCCCTCCACTTT. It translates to CASSEVRQGNSPLHF. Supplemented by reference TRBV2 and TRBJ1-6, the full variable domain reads EPEVTQTPSHQVTQMGQEVILRCVPISNHLYFYWYRQILGQKVEFLVSFYNNEISEKSEIFDDQFSVERPDGSNFTLKIRSTKLEDSAMYFCASSEVRQGNSPLHFGNGTRLTVT.

The CDR3 DNA reads as TGTGCCAGCAGGCCAGGGATGTCCTATAATTCACCCCTCCACTTT. Protein: CASRPGMSYNSPLHF. This chain connects TRBV27 to TRBJ1-6; possible D gene TRBD1, 5 bases. V was shortened by 6 bases and J by 1 base, with 10 bases between the two germline ends. The CDR3 is 15 amino acids. The germline V gene encodes CDR1 MNHEY and CDR2 SMNVEV (reference sequence).

CDR3 protein: CARGTSGRREQYF. As DNA, the CDR3 is TGTGCCAGGGGGACTAGCGGGAGAAGGGAGCAGTACTTC. V is TRBV2 and J is TRBJ2-7; 14 bases match TRBD2. The CDR3 has 13 residues. CDR1 and CDR2 from the germline V gene are SNHLY and FYNNEI. The V segment lost 9 bases and the J segment 7 bases; nucleotides outside the gene matches: 5.

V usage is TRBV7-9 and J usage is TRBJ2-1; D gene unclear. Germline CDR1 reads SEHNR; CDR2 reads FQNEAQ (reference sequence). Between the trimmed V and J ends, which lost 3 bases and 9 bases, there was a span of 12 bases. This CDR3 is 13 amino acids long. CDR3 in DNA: TGTGCCAGCAGCTTCGAGCACGCGCGTGAGCAGTTCTTC. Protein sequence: CASSFEHAREQFF.

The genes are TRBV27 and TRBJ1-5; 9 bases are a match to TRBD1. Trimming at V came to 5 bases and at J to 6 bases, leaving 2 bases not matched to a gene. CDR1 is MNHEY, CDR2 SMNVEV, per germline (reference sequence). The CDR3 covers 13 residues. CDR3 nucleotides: TGTGCCAGCAGTCGACAGGGGGGTCAGCCCCAGCATTTT. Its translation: CASSRQGGQPQHF.

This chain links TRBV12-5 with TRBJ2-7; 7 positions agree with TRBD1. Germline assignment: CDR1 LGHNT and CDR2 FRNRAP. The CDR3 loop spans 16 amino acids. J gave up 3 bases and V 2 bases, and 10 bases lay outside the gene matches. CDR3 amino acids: CASGLPRGTANYEQYF. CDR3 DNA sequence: TGTGCTAGTGGTTTGCCGCGAGGGACAGCAAACTACGAGCAGTACTTC. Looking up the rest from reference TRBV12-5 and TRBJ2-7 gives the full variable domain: DARVTQTPRHKVTEMGQEVTMRCQPILGHNTVFWYRQTMMQGLELLAYFRNRAPLDDSGMPKDRFSAEMPDATLATLKIQPSEPRDSAVYFCASGLPRGTANYEQYFGPGTRLTVT.

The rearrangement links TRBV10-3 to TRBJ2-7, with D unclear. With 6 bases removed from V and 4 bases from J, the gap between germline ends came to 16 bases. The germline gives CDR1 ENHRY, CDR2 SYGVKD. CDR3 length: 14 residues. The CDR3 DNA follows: TGTGCCATCAGAGATCCGGGTTTGCAATACGAGCAGTACTTC. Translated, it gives CAIRDPGLQYEQYF.

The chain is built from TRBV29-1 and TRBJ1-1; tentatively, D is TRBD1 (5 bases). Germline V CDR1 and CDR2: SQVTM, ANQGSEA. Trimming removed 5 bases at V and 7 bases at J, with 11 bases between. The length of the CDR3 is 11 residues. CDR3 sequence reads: CSVSGLREAFF. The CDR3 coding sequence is TGCAGCGTTTCAGGGCTACGTGAAGCTTTCTTT.

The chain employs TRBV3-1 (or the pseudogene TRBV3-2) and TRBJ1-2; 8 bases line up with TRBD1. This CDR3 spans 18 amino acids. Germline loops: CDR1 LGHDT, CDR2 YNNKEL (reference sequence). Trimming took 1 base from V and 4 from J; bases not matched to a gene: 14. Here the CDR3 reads CASSQGPGRDRLAYGYTF. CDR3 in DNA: TGTGCCAGCAGCCAAGGACCGGGCAGGGACAGGCTTGCCTATGGCTACACCTTC.

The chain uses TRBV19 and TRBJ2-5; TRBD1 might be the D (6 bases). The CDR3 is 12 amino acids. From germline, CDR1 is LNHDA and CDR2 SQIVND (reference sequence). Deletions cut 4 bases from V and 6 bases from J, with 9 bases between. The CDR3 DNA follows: TGTGCCAGTAGTAACAGGGAACAGACCCAGTACTTC. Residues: CASSNREQTQYF.

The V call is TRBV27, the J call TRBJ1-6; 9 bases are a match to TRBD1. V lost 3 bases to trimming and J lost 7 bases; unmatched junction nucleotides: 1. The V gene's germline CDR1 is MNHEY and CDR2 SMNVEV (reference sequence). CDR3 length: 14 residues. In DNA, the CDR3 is TGTGCCAGCAGTTTTGGACAGGGGAATTCACCCCTCCACTTT. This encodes CASSFGQGNSPLHF.

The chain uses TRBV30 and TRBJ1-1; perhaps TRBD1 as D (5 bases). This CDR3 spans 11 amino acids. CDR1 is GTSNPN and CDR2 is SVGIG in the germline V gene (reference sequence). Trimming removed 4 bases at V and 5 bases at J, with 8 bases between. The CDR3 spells CAWMDITEAFF. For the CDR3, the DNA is TGTGCCTGGATGGACATAACTGAAGCTTTCTTT.

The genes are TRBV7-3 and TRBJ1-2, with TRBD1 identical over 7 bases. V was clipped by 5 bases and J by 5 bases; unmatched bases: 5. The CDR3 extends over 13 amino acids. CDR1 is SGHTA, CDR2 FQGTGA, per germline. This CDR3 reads CASSPQGRYGYTF. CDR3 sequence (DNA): TGTGCCAGCAGCCCACAGGGGAGGTATGGCTACACCTTC.

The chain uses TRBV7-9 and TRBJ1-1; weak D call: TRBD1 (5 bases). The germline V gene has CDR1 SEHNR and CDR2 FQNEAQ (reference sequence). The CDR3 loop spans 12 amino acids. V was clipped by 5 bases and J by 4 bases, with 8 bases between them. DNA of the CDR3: TGTGCCAGCAGCCCCCAGGGCACTGAAGCTTTCTTT. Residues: CASSPQGTEAFF.

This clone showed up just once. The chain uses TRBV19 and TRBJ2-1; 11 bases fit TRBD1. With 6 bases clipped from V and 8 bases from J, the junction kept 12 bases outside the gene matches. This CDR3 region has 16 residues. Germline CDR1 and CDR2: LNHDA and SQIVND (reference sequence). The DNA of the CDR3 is TGTGCCAGTAGCGTATCGTGGGACAGGGGGGGGTATGAGCAGTTCTTC. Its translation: CASSVSWDRGGYEQFF. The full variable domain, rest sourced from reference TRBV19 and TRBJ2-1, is DGGITQSPKYLFRKEGQNVTLSCEQNLNHDAMYWYRQDPGQGLRLIYYSQIVNDFQKGDIAEGYSVSREKKESFPLTVTSAQKNPTAFYLCASSVSWDRGGYEQFFGPGTRLTVL.

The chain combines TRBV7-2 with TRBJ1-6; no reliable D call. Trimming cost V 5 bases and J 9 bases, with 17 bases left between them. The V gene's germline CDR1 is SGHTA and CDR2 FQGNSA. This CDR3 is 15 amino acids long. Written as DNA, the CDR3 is TGTGCCAGCAGCCCCGAGGCGGGGTACTCTTCACCCCTCCACTTT. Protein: CASSPEAGYSSPLHF.

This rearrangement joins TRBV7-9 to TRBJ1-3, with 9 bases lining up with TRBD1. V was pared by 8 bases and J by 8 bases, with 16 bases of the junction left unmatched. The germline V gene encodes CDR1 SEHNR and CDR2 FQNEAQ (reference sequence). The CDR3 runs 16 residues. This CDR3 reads CASHTQTGQGADTIYF. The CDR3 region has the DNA TGTGCCAGCCACACCCAAACGGGACAGGGTGCGGACACCATATATTTT.

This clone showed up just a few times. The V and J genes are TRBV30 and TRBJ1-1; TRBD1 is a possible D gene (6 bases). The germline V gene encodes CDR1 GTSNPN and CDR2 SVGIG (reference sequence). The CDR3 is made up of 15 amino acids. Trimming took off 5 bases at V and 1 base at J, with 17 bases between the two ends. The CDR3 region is CAWGGNRVGNTEAFF. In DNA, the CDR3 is TGTGCCTGGGGAGGAAACAGGGTGGGGAACACTGAAGCTTTCTTT.

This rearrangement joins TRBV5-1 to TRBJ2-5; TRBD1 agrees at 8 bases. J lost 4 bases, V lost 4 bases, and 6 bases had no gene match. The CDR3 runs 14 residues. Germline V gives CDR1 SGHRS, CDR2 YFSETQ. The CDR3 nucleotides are TGCGCCAGCAGCCCCGGACAGGGTAGAGAGACCCAGTACTTC. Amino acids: CASSPGQGRETQYF.

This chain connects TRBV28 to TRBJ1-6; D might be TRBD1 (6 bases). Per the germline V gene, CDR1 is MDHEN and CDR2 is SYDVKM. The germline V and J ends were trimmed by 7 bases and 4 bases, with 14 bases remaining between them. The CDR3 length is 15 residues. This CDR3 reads CASTSGATYNSPLHF. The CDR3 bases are TGTGCCAGCACCTCAGGGGCGACATATAATTCACCCCTCCACTTT.

CDR3 DNA: TGCGCCAGCAGCTTGACGGGCTCTGGAAACACCATATATTTT. Amino acid sequence: CASSLTGSGNTIYF. The chain has TRBV5-1 and TRBJ1-3; D uncertain. The CDR3 length is 14 residues. The V gene lost 1 base and the J gene lost 0 bases, with 5 bases spanning the gap. Germline loops: CDR1 SGHRS, CDR2 YFSETQ. Full variable domain (outside the CDR3, taken from reference TRBV5-1 and TRBJ1-3): KAGVTQTPRYLIKTRGQQVTLSCSPISGHRSVSWYQQTPGQGLQFLFEYFSETQRNKGNFPGRFSGRQFSNSRSEMNVSTLELGDSALYLCASSLTGSGNTIYFGEGSWLTVV.

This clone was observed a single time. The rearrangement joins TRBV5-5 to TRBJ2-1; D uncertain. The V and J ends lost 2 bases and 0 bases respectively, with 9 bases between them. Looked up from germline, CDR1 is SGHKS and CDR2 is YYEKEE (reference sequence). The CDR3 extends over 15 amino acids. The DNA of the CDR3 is TGTGCCAGCAGCTTTGTTGCGAGCTCCTACAATGAGCAGTTCTTC. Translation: CASSFVASSYNEQFF.

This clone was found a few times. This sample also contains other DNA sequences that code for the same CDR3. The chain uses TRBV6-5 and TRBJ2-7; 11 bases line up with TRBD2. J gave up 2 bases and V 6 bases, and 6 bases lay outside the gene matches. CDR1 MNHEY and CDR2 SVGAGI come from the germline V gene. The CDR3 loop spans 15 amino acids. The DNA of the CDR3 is TGTGCCAGCAGCTCCGGGACTAGCGGAACCTACGAGCAGTACTTC. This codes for CASSSGTSGTYEQYF.

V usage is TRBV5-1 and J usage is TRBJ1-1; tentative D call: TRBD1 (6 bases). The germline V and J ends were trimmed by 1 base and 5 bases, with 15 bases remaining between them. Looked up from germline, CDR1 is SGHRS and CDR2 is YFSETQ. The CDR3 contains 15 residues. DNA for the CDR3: TGCGCCAGCAGCTTGTCGACAGGAGTGGGGACTGAAGCTTTCTTT. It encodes CASSLSTGVGTEAFF.